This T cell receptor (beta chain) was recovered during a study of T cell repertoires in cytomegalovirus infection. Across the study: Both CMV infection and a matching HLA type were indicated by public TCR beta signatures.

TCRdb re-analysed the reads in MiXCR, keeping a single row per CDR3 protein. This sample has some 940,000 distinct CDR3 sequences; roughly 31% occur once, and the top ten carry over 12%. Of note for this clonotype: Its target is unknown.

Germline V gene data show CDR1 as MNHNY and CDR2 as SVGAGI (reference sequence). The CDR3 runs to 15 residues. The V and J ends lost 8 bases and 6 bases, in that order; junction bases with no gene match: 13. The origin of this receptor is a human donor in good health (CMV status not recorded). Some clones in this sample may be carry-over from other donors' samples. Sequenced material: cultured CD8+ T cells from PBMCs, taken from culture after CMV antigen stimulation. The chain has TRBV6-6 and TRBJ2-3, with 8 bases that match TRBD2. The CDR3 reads CASENGGGPTDTQYF. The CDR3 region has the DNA TGTGCCAGCGAAAACGGGGGGGGGCCAACGGATACGCAGTATTTT.